This passage covers 26 T cell receptor beta chains from one sample sequenced in a study of Graves' ophthalmopathy and Graves' hyperthyroidism. Researchers took RNA transcripts and amplified TCR beta CDR3 regions from them. Second-round multiplex PCR came after first-round RT-PCR with HTBI primers. TCRdb reanalysed the multiplex PCR reads using MiXCR and keeps one entry per CDR3 protein. The data show 300,000 to 500,000 distinct CDR3 sequences, roughly 15% seen once. Material for sequencing was peripheral blood. These receptors originate from a woman between 18 and 29 years old with stable Graves' hyperthyroidism.

The gene calls are TRBV27 and TRBJ1-5; D unresolved. In germline, CDR1 is MNHEY, CDR2 SMNVEV (reference sequence). The V gene lost 1 base and the J gene lost 4 bases, with 8 bases spanning the gap. CDR3 size: 14 residues. This chain's CDR3 is CASSLFGLNQPQHF. CDR3 DNA sequence: TGTGCCAGCAGTTTATTTGGGCTAAATCAGCCCCAGCATTTT.

This clonotype was picked up a small number of times. This chain connects TRBV9 to TRBJ1-1; D is ambiguous. V was shortened by 3 bases and J by 1 base, with 10 bases between the two germline ends. This CDR3 region has 14 residues. Germline V gene data show CDR1 as SGDLS and CDR2 as YYNGEE. This CDR3 is CASSDGRANTEAFF. The CDR3 region has the DNA TGTGCCAGCAGCGACGGGCGCGCGAACACTGAAGCTTTCTTT.

The table lists this clonotype with many counts. The chain combines TRBV5-1 with TRBJ1-1, with D unclear. The CDR3 runs to 16 residues. Trimming cost V 2 bases and J 0 bases, with 14 bases left between them. Per germline, CDR1 SGHRS and CDR2 YFSETQ. The CDR3 protein is CASSFLTEPMNTEAFF. The CDR3 coding sequence is TGCGCCAGCAGCTTTTTAACGGAGCCCATGAACACTGAAGCTTTCTTT.

This clonotype was recorded at least ten times. The chain uses TRBV6-1 and TRBJ1-1, with TRBD1 identical over 9 bases. This CDR3 region has 17 residues. Germline V CDR1 and CDR2: MNHNS, SASEGT. Losses at the gene ends were 2 bases for V and 3 bases for J; bases not matched to a gene: 10. As DNA, the CDR3 is TGTGCCAGCAGTGAATACATATGGACAGGGGAGGACACTGAAGCTTTCTTT. The encoded protein is CASSEYIWTGEDTEAFF.

In its sample, this clonotype was seen many times. The rearrangement uses TRBV15 and TRBJ1-6; 7 positions match TRBD1. CDR3 size: 16 residues. Germline values: CDR1 LNHNV, CDR2 YYDKDF (reference sequence). Trimming at V came to 1 base and at J to 8 bases, leaving 8 bases not matched to a gene. The CDR3 loop is CATSRGTTGLDSPLHF. In nucleotides, the CDR3 is TGTGCCACCAGCAGAGGGACGACAGGGCTTGATTCACCCCTCCACTTT.

This clonotype was observed at least ten times. This chain connects TRBV4-1 to TRBJ2-5; no reliable D call. V lost 0 bases to trimming and J lost 5 bases, with 10 bases between them. This CDR3 has 14 amino acids. CDR1 and CDR2 from the germline V gene are MGHRA and YSYEKL. The CDR3 here is CASSQDPGGETQYF. The DNA of the CDR3 is TGCGCCAGCAGCCAAGACCCGGGTGGTGAGACCCAGTACTTC.

This clonotype was seen repeatedly, ten times or more. The V and J genes are TRBV29-1 and TRBJ2-7; D could derive from TRBD1 or TRBD2 (5 bases each). The V gene lost 4 bases and the J gene lost 0 bases, with 13 bases spanning the gap. This CDR3 contains 14 residues. The germline CDR1 and CDR2 sequences are SQVTM and ANQGSEA. The DNA of the CDR3 is TGCAGCGTTGCCGGGTGGGGGAGCTCCTACGAGCAGTACTTC. Translation gives CSVAGWGSSYEQYF.

The table lists this clonotype with a few counts. The chain couples TRBV11-2 to TRBJ1-5; D gene uncertain. Per the germline V gene, CDR1 is SGHAT and CDR2 is FQNNGV. V lost 0 bases, J lost 9 bases, and 9 bases lay in between. There are 13 residues in the CDR3. The CDR3: CASSLEGSTPQHF. CDR3 DNA sequence: TGTGCCAGCAGCTTAGAAGGTAGTACGCCCCAGCATTTT.

This clonotype was recorded many times. The chain is built from TRBV2 and TRBJ1-5, with D possibly being TRBD1 (6 bases). Trimming left V 3 bases short and J 6 bases short, with 12 bases between. Germline-derived CDR1 and CDR2 are SNHLY and FYNNEI. There are 14 residues in the CDR3. This CDR3 is CASSEGAPVQPQHF. The CDR3 DNA sequence: TGTGCCAGCAGTGAGGGGGCGCCGGTTCAGCCCCAGCATTTT.

Concerning this clonotype: A clone one base away is much larger, so this may be a read error. This rearrangement joins TRBV7-6 to TRBJ2-7; D ambiguous. Germline loops: CDR1 SGHVS, CDR2 FNYEAQ. This CDR3 has 14 amino acids. The CDR3 DNA reads TGTGGAGCGAGCAGTGCCCAGTTTTCCTACGAGCACTACTTC. Translated, it gives CGASSAQFSYEHYF.

V is TRBV5-1 and J is TRBJ1-2; D not certain. The CDR3 loop spans 14 amino acids. Germline V gene lookup returns CDR1 SGHRS and CDR2 YFSETQ. The V gene lost 2 bases and the J gene lost 3 bases, with 11 bases spanning the gap. As DNA, the CDR3 is TGCGCCAGCAGCTTTGGAGGGATTGACTATGGCTACACCTTC. Its protein product is CASSFGGIDYGYTF.

The sample holds many counts of this clonotype. V is TRBV6-1 and J is TRBJ1-1; unclear D gene. Trimming took 3 bases from V and 8 from J, leaving 7 bases between them. Germline lookup yields CDR1 MNHNS and CDR2 SASEGT. The CDR3 spans 11 residues. The CDR3 protein is CASSDYPEAFF. The CDR3 nucleotides are TGTGCCAGCAGTGATTATCCCGAAGCTTTCTTT.

This clonotype was recorded many times. The V gene is TRBV4-1, the J gene TRBJ2-7; possibly TRBD1 for D (5 bases). The CDR3 length is 14 residues. Trimming stripped 6 bases from V and 2 bases from J, with 14 bases between. Germline assignment: CDR1 MGHRA and CDR2 YSYEKL. DNA of the CDR3: TGCGCCAGCAGTAGGACACTCTGGCCCTACGAGCAGTACTTC. This codes for CASSRTLWPYEQYF.

This clonotype was counted ten times or more. The rearrangement links TRBV27 to TRBJ1-6; D unclear. This CDR3 region has 15 residues. Germline lookup yields CDR1 MNHEY and CDR2 SMNVEV (reference sequence). Trimming removed 4 bases from V and 0 bases from J, with 7 bases in between. The CDR3 spells CASSWASSYNSPLHF. The CDR3, as DNA: TGTGCCAGCAGTTGGGCGAGCTCCTATAATTCACCCCTCCACTTT.

This clonotype came up many times. This chain links TRBV11-2 with TRBJ1-2; 7 bases fit TRBD1. J lost 4 bases, V lost 2 bases, and 1 base had no gene match. CDR1 and CDR2 from the germline V gene are SGHAT and FQNNGV. This CDR3 is 13 amino acids long. The CDR3 region has the DNA TGTGCCAGCAGCTTAAACAGGGGCTATGGCTACACCTTC. It encodes CASSLNRGYGYTF.

Ten or more counts support this clonotype. J is TRBJ2-7 and V is TRBV6-5; D unresolved. V lost 0 bases to trimming and J lost 5 bases, with 8 bases between them. Germline CDR1 and CDR2: MNHEY and SVGAGI. This CDR3 has 13 amino acids. CDR3 sequence: CASSYSALNEQYF. CDR3 in DNA: TGTGCCAGCAGTTACTCAGCTTTGAACGAGCAGTACTTC.

In this sample, this clonotype turned up many times. V usage is TRBV6-1 and J usage is TRBJ1-2, with 8 bases aligning to TRBD1. CDR1 is MNHNS, CDR2 SASEGT, per germline. V lost 0 bases and J lost 8; bases outside the gene matches: 8. The CDR3 is 15 amino acids. The chain's CDR3 is CASSEAFGQGDGYTF. The CDR3 DNA reads TGTGCCAGCAGTGAAGCATTCGGACAGGGTGACGGCTACACCTTC.

This clonotype was detected ten times or more. This rearrangement joins TRBV4-1 to TRBJ1-5; no clear D. Trimming removed 6 bases at V and 2 bases at J, with 14 bases between. This CDR3 has 15 residues. Germline CDR1 is MGHRA and CDR2 is YSYEKL. The CDR3 nucleotides are TGCGCCAGCAGTCCCCGGGAGGAGGGCAATCAGCCCCAGCATTTT. Amino acid sequence: CASSPREEGNQPQHF.

This clonotype was picked up many times. CDR3 loop: CASSHSLAGEETQYF. In DNA form, the CDR3 reads TGTGCCAGCAGCCACTCACTAGCGGGGGAAGAGACCCAGTACTTC. V is TRBV11-2 and J is TRBJ2-5, with TRBD2 matching over 11 bases. The germline gives CDR1 SGHAT, CDR2 FQNNGV. V shed 5 bases and J 3 bases; nucleotides not matched to a gene: 5. This CDR3 spans 15 amino acids.

This clonotype was detected ten times or more. The rearrangement joins TRBV6-1 to TRBJ1-3; 7 nucleotides match TRBD1. The CDR3 has 14 residues. Per the germline V gene, CDR1 is MNHNS and CDR2 is SASEGT. The V and J ends lost 1 base and 3 bases, in that order; junction bases with no gene match: 0. CDR3 in amino acids: CASSEGQGGNTIYF. The CDR3 DNA reads as TGTGCCAGCAGTGAAGGACAGGGTGGAAACACCATATATTTT.

The V and J genes are TRBV5-1 and TRBJ1-2; 7 bases agree with TRBD1. The CDR3 is made up of 15 amino acids. In germline, CDR1 is SGHRS, CDR2 YFSETQ. Losses at the gene ends were 4 bases for V and 3 bases for J; bases not matched to a gene: 9. DNA of the CDR3: TGCGCCAGCAGCCCTACCGGGACAGCGTACTATGGCTACACCTTC. Translating gives CASSPTGTAYYGYTF.

The genes are TRBV6-5 and TRBJ2-5; tentatively, D is TRBD1 or TRBD2 (6 bases each). Trimming took 3 bases from V and 6 from J, leaving 17 bases between them. Germline assignment: CDR1 MNHEY and CDR2 SVGAGI. This CDR3 contains 15 residues. The CDR3 sequence: CASSYVSGAPKTQYF. Written as DNA, the CDR3 is TGTGCCAGCAGTTATGTGTCGGGGGCCCCAAAGACCCAGTACTTC.

A word on this clonotype: A much more abundant neighbour one base away suggests this may be a read error. The chain uses TRBV6-1 and TRBJ1-1; 8 bases line up with TRBD1. Unmatched junction bases numbered 3, after V lost 6 bases and J lost 0 bases. The germline V gene has CDR1 MNHNS and CDR2 SASEGT. This CDR3 has 14 residues. CDR3 protein: CASRRDRMNTEAFF. The CDR3 bases are TGTGCCAGCAGGAGGGACAGGATGAACACTGAAGCTTTCTTT.

This chain's CDR3 is CASSEPRRTEAFF. As DNA, the CDR3 is TGTGCCAGCAGTGAACCCCGCCGGACTGAAGCTTTCTTT. The chain couples TRBV6-1 to TRBJ1-1; D call uncertain. This CDR3 contains 13 residues. Deletions cut 2 bases from V and 5 bases from J, with 9 bases between. Germline-derived CDR1 and CDR2 are MNHNS and SASEGT.

This chain connects TRBV6-2 or TRBV6-3 to TRBJ1-3; TRBD1 aligns across 8 bases. Germline assignment: CDR1 MNHEY and CDR2 SVGEGT. The J segment lost 2 bases and the V segment lost 1 base, leaving 10 bases of the junction unmatched. This CDR3 is 18 amino acids long. CDR3 nucleotides: TGTGCCAGCAGTTACTGGGGAGACAGGGGAACCCCTGGAAACACCATATATTTT. This gives the protein CASSYWGDRGTPGNTIYF.

This clonotype was recorded many times. V gene TRBV20-1 combines with J gene TRBJ2-7; D is undetermined. Germline CDR1 is DFQATT and CDR2 is SNEGSKA (reference sequence). V gave up 4 bases and J gave up 9 bases, with 13 bases separating them. The CDR3 has 11 residues. CDR3: CSAIKGLGQYF. The CDR3 coding sequence is TGCAGTGCTATTAAGGGTCTCGGGCAGTACTTC.